The TCR beta chain under discussion was sequenced for a study of blood T cell repertoires in COVID-19. Overall study context: PBMCs, B-cell-depleted T cells, or T cells were the source of the cDNA or gDNA that made up the material.

Produced via immunoSEQ multiplex PCR; TCRdb's table is partial and in-frame only. Altogether some 32,000 clones are present, about 90% being singletons, with the ten largest covering approximately 24%. Germline V gene data show CDR1 as MNHEY and CDR2 as SMNVEV (reference sequence). The CDR3 spans 18 residues. Trimming took 6 bases from V and 0 from J; bases not matched to a gene: 11. Sequenced sample: peripheral blood. This receptor was identified in a human donor in a cohort sampled during active COVID-19. The J gene is TRBJ2-6, the V gene TRBV27; 7 bases align to TRBD1. CDR3 sequence (DNA): TGTGCCAGCAGGCCCCTGACAGGGTGGTACTCTGGGGCCAACGTCCTGACTTTC. Amino acid sequence: CASRPLTGWYSGANVLTF. The variable domain in full, with the rest retrieved from reference TRBV27 and TRBJ2-6, is EAQVTQNPRYLITVTGKKLTVTCSQNMNHEYMSWYRQDPGLGLRQIYYSMNVEVTDKGDVPEGYKVSRKEKRNFPLILESPSPNQTSLYFCASRPLTGWYSGANVLTFGAGSRLTVL.